Each of the 12 T cell receptor beta chains below was sequenced from the same sample in a study of blood T cell repertoires in COVID-19. Assay used: immunoSEQ multiplex PCR; TCRdb lists only in-frame clones, some missing. The sample lists 500,000 to 600,000 clones, roughly 91% occurring once. The sample taken for sequencing was peripheral blood. Source of these receptors: a woman between 50 and 59 years old with COVID-19, enrolled during active disease.

V gene TRBV7-9 combines with J gene TRBJ1-5, with 7 nucleotides matching TRBD1. The CDR3 consists of 18 residues. Germline CDR1 reads SEHNR; CDR2 reads FQNEAQ (reference sequence). V was clipped by 1 base and J by 2 bases; unmatched bases: 11. The CDR3 reads CASSLVKRGLVGNQPQHF. CDR3 nucleotide sequence: TGTGCCAGCAGCTTAGTGAAGAGGGGGCTAGTGGGCAATCAGCCCCAGCATTTT. The complete variable domain, with remaining parts taken from reference TRBV7-9 and TRBJ1-5, reads DTGVSQNPRHKITKRGQNVTFRCDPISEHNRLYWYRQTLGQGPEFLTYFQNEAQLEKSRLLSDRFSAERPKGSFSTLEIQRTEQGDSAMYLCASSLVKRGLVGNQPQHFGDGTRLSIL.

This rearrangement joins TRBV5-1 to TRBJ2-1, with 12 nucleotides matching TRBD2. CDR3 length: 16 amino acids. The J segment lost 7 bases and the V segment lost 4 bases, leaving 9 bases of the junction unmatched. CDR1 and CDR2 (germline): SGHRS, YFSETQ. The CDR3 region is CASSVPSGGAGNEQFF. The CDR3 DNA follows: TGCGCCAGCAGCGTTCCTAGCGGGGGGGCGGGAAATGAGCAGTTCTTC.

V and J are TRBV2 and TRBJ2-7; D is perhaps TRBD2 (6 bases). The CDR3 consists of 15 residues. With 8 bases removed from V and 5 bases from J, the gap between germline ends came to 22 bases. Per the germline V gene, CDR1 is SNHLY and CDR2 is FYNNEI. As DNA, the CDR3 is TGTGCCAGCGTGGGTCTCTCGGGGGTGGTAAACGAGCAGTACTTC. This encodes CASVGLSGVVNEQYF.

J is TRBJ2-5 and V is TRBV3-1 (or the pseudogene TRBV3-2); 8 nucleotides align to TRBD1. Trimming cost V 3 bases and J 9 bases; bases outside gene matches: 12. Germline V CDR1 and CDR2: LGHDT, YNNKEL (reference sequence). CDR3 length equals 15 residues. CDR3 protein: CASSHAGGGLGAQYF. In DNA form, the CDR3 reads TGTGCCAGCAGCCACGCAGGGGGCGGATTAGGGGCCCAGTACTTC.

CDR3 coding DNA: TGTGCCAGCAGGATCGACAGCGTTACTGAAAAACTGTTTTTT. The encoded protein is CASRIDSVTEKLFF. The V and J genes are TRBV6-5 and TRBJ1-4, with TRBD1 as a possible D gene (5 bases). Trimming pared 6 bases from V and 7 bases from J, leaving 15 bases between. CDR3 size: 14 residues. The germline V gene has CDR1 MNHEY and CDR2 SVGAGI.

In regard to this clone: Other DNA sequences in the sample encode the same CDR3. This chain joins TRBV19 and TRBJ2-4; 9 nucleotides match TRBD1. CDR1 is LNHDA, CDR2 SQIVND, per germline (reference sequence). This CDR3 spans 15 amino acids. With 1 base clipped from V and 6 bases from J, the junction kept 4 bases outside the gene matches. The CDR3, as DNA: TGTGCCAGTAGTATAGGGAGGGACAGGGCAAACATTCAGTACTTC. Its translation: CASSIGRDRANIQYF.

CDR3 sequence: CASSLSAAYGYTF. DNA of the CDR3: TGTGCCAGCAGTTTGAGCGCAGCTTATGGCTACACCTTC. J is TRBJ1-2 and V is TRBV27; D gene ambiguous. Germline-derived CDR1 and CDR2 are MNHEY and SMNVEV (reference sequence). This CDR3 spans 13 amino acids. V was cut by 3 bases and J by 5 bases, with 10 bases left in between.

The chain carries TRBV9 and TRBJ2-3; the D is unclear. V lost 4 bases and J lost 2, with 11 bases in between. This CDR3 is built from 14 residues. Germline V gives CDR1 SGDLS, CDR2 YYNGEE. The CDR3 sequence: CASSPRSTTDTQYF. CDR3 DNA sequence: TGTGCCAGCAGCCCCCGGTCAACCACAGATACGCAGTATTTT.

The chain couples TRBV12-3 or TRBV12-4 to TRBJ1-1; D might be TRBD1 (5 bases). Trimming removed 6 bases from V and 10 bases from J, with 18 bases in between. This CDR3 is 13 amino acids long. CDR3 amino acids: CASSFRGQLRAFF. The CDR3 nucleotides are TGTGCCAGCAGCTTTAGAGGACAATTAAGAGCTTTCTTT.

The chain combines TRBV30 with TRBJ1-4, with TRBD1 matching 9 bases. The CDR3 runs 14 residues. Per germline, CDR1 GTSNPN and CDR2 SVGIG (reference sequence). With 5 bases clipped from V and 8 bases from J, the junction kept 9 bases outside the gene matches. CDR3 DNA sequence: TGTGCCTGGGGGGGACAGGGCGGGAACGAAAAACTGTTTTTT. It encodes CAWGGQGGNEKLFF.

This clone was seen only once. The chain employs TRBV5-1 and TRBJ1-1; 9 nucleotides align to TRBD1. V was pared by 3 bases and J by 10 bases, with 16 bases of the junction left unmatched. Germline values: CDR1 SGHRS, CDR2 YFSETQ. This CDR3 comprises 16 residues. CDR3 residues: CASSSNSGTGNSGAFF. As DNA, the CDR3 is TGCGCCAGCAGCTCGAACTCCGGGACAGGGAACAGTGGAGCTTTCTTT. Supplemented by reference TRBV5-1 and TRBJ1-1, the full variable domain reads KAGVTQTPRYLIKTRGQQVTLSCSPISGHRSVSWYQQTPGQGLQFLFEYFSETQRNKGNFPGRFSGRQFSNSRSEMNVSTLELGDSALYLCASSSNSGTGNSGAFFGQGTRLTVV.

About this clone: Within the sample, other DNA sequences also encode this same CDR3. The rearrangement uses TRBV5-1 and TRBJ1-1; 10 nucleotides align to TRBD1. This CDR3 is 14 amino acids long. The germline CDR1 and CDR2 sequences are SGHRS and YFSETQ. V gave up 4 bases and J gave up 3 bases; unmatched junction bases: 3. The CDR3: CASSGQGGDTEAFF. DNA of the CDR3: TGCGCCAGCAGCGGACAGGGGGGAGACACTGAAGCTTTCTTT.